Listed below are T cell receptor beta chains from one sample, sequenced in a study of T cell repertoires in cytomegalovirus infection. Their antigen targets remain unknown. TCRdb ran MiXCR on the reads and lists one entry per CDR3 protein. The sample comprises 640,000 or so distinct CDR3 sequences, around 30% of which are singletons, and 18% rests with the top ten. The specimen comprised cultured PBMCs, sampled from culture after CMV antigen stimulation. Receptor source: a human donor in good health (CMV status not recorded). Some clones in this sample may be carry-over from other donors' samples. Both conserved end residues are trimmed from each CDR3.

j_call v_call cdr3_aa
TRBJ1-5 TRBV19 ASSKQGLPNQPQH
TRBJ2-5 TRBV7-2 ASSLGGPGQETQY
TRBJ2-1 TRBV7-9 ASSGEGLNEQF
TRBJ2-3 TRBV20-1 SARLTPTDTQY
TRBJ2-1 TRBV9 ASSVDGLYGLAGEGQF
TRBJ1-5 TRBV18 ASSRIQGQPQH
TRBJ2-1 TRBV6-2/TRBV6-3 ASSRDRTDNEQF
TRBJ2-7 TRBV7-2 ASSLAFTRAYEQY
TRBJ2-1 TRBV24-1 ATSDFSSSSYNEQF
TRBJ2-1 TRBV5-4 ASSNGVRLWGNEQF
TRBJ2-5 TRBV19 ASSPTWGTGPETQY
TRBJ2-5 TRBV15 ATSRGLAQETQY
TRBJ2-4 TRBV7-8 ASSSSDGWAKNIQY
TRBJ2-5 TRBV5-1 ASRPQGIEVETQY
TRBJ2-7 TRBV20-1 SARVAGAYEQY
TRBJ2-1 TRBV5-1 ASSLEPGLAPNEQF
TRBJ2-7 TRBV4-1 ASSHLGGSGDYEQY
TRBJ2-1 TRBV30 ACPLKRESEQF
TRBJ1-5 TRBV19 ASSTLASRGSNQPQH
TRBJ2-4 TRBV6-2/TRBV6-3 ASSAAREAKNIQY
TRBJ2-1 TRBV11-2 ASSPLRANEQF
TRBJ2-1 TRBV10-3 AISESRKREGGNEQF
TRBJ2-1 TRBV7-3 ASGGLTVISDEQF
TRBJ2-7 TRBV20-1 SASQGATREQY
TRBJ2-7 TRBV7-2 ASSFMGAYEQY
TRBJ2-7 TRBV18 ASSPELAGEEY
TRBJ2-5 TRBV7-2 ASSDRREETQY
TRBJ1-2 TRBV5-4 ASSSYRGDKTGYT
TRBJ1-1 TRBV7-2 ASSLVVRDTEAF
TRBJ2-2 TRBV7-3 ASSAHTGELF
TRBJ1-1 TRBV6-2/TRBV6-3 ASRYIMTEAF
TRBJ1-3 TRBV7-2 ASSLGAGDAQY
TRBJ2-3 TRBV7-2 ASSSGIPDTQY
TRBJ2-5 TRBV19 ASRDVETQY
TRBJ2-3 TRBV10-3 AISPAEGGSDTQY
TRBJ2-3 TRBV5-4 ASSLDGRARADTQY
TRBJ2-5 TRBV7-6 ASSWGLTQETQY
TRBJ1-5 TRBV2 ASSEQGGGPYSNQPQH
TRBJ2-3 TRBV7-2 ASSLTRYDTQY
TRBJ1-1 TRBV20-1 SATRRNTEAF
TRBJ1-2 TRBV6-5 ASSYQGQGGGYT